The present T cell receptor beta chain was sequenced within a study of cytomegalovirus exposure and HLA in healthy donors. Concerning this clone: Its target is unknown. One end of the junction is discordant with germline, which a read error may explain.

Study-wide findings and caveats: HLA-A and HLA-B allele assignments for most subjects were reportedly predicted accurately using TCR beta sequences.

The CDR3 is made up of 15 amino acids. Germline lookup yields CDR1 MGHRA and CDR2 YSYEKL. PCR amplification relied on 60 Vbeta primers (plus 13 Jbeta primers). Sequencing was performed with immunoSEQ multiplex PCR; in TCRdb, only in-frame clones are kept and a portion is missing. The sample has 150,000 or so clones, roughly 68% seen once. This TCR was sampled from a man aged 25-45 years in good health and CMV-seropositive. Material for sequencing was PBMCs. This chain uses TRBV4-1 with TRBJ2-7; 11 bases are shared with TRBD2. The CDR3 region has the DNA TGCGCCAGCAGCCAAAAGACTAGCGGGAATTACGAGCAGTGCTTC. Translation: CASSQKTSGNYEQCF.